This TCR beta chain derives from a study of blood T cell repertoires in COVID-19. Study-level information: The study drew acute and convalescent COVID-19 samples from the United States, Italy and Spain. Sources were T cells, B-cell-depleted T cells, or PBMCs; the material itself was cDNA or gDNA.

As processed by the authors: Cell counts per sample came from amplifying reference gene primers. Data came from immunoSEQ multiplex PCR; TCRdb stores just in-frame clones and leaves some out. Clone size and the V and J calls come from that table; the DNA yielded D and trimming. The sample comprises roughly 120,000 clones, roughly nine tenths of which are singletons, and 6% to 9.5% rests with the top ten. This CDR3 is built from 13 residues. Germline V lookup: CDR1 SGHVS, CDR2 FNYEAQ. V shed 1 base and J 6 bases; nucleotides not matched to a gene: 0. The material sequenced was peripheral blood. This clonotype was obtained from a man aged 65 to 85 who had recovered from COVID-19. This rearrangement joins TRBV7-6 to TRBJ2-1; 7 nucleotides match TRBD2. The CDR3 is CASSLGGSNEQFF. The CDR3 coding sequence is TGTGCCAGCAGCTTAGGCGGGAGCAATGAGCAGTTCTTC.